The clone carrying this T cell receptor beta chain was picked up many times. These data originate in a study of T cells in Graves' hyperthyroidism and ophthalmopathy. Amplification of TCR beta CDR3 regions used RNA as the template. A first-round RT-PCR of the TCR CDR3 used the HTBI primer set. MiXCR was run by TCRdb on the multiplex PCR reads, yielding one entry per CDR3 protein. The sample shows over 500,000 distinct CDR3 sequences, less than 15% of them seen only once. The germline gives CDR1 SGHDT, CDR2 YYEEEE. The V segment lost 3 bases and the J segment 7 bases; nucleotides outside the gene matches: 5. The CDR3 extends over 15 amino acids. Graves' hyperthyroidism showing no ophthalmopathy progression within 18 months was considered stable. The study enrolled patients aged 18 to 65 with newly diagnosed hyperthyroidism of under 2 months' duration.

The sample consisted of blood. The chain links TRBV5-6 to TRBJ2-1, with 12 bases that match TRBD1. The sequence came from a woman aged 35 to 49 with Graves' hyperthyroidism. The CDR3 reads CASSWGQGALNEQFF. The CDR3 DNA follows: TGTGCCAGCAGCTGGGGACAGGGGGCTCTAAATGAGCAGTTCTTC.